These 12 T cell receptor beta chains originate from one sample sequenced in a study of cytomegalovirus exposure and HLA in healthy donors. PCR involved 60 Vbeta and 13 Jbeta primers. Measured with immunoSEQ multiplex PCR; TCRdb has only the in-frame clones, and not every one. The sample lists roughly 190,000 clones, about 9.4% occurring once. Sequencing used PBMCs. These receptors originate from a woman in her thirties in good health and CMV-seropositive.

The chain couples TRBV5-4 to TRBJ2-7; TRBD2 agrees at 9 bases. J was trimmed by 0 bases and V by 0 bases; bases with no gene match: 4. The CDR3 has 16 residues. Germline CDR1 SGHNT, CDR2 YYREEE (reference sequence). CDR3 DNA: TGTGCCAGCAGCTTGGGCCCTAGCGGGACCTCCTACGAGCAGTACTTC. This translates into CASSLGPSGTSYEQYF.

The chain uses TRBV13 and TRBJ2-1, with TRBD2 as a possible D gene (6 bases). V lost 4 bases, J lost 2 bases, and 15 bases lay in between. The V gene's germline CDR1 is PRHDT and CDR2 FYEKMQ (reference sequence). The CDR3 spans 16 residues. The CDR3 protein is CASSWPGLRPYNEQFF. The CDR3 DNA is TGTGCCAGCAGCTGGCCGGGACTTCGACCCTACAATGAGCAGTTCTTC.

This clone showed up just a few times. The chain is built from TRBV2 and TRBJ1-5; D gene ambiguous. The ends were cut back, 6 bases at V and 5 bases at J, with 8 bases in the middle. The CDR3 has 12 residues. The V gene's germline CDR1 is SNHLY and CDR2 FYNNEI. Here the CDR3 reads CASRQSYQPQHF. In nucleotides, the CDR3 is TGTGCCAGCAGACAATCTTATCAGCCCCAGCATTTT.

A few counts support this clone. The genes are TRBV7-9 and TRBJ2-7; 7 bases are shared with TRBD1. This CDR3 is 14 amino acids long. The V gene's germline CDR1 is SEHNR and CDR2 FQNEAQ (reference sequence). The J segment lost 4 bases and the V segment lost 5 bases, leaving 8 bases of the junction unmatched. The CDR3 region is CASSPRDRAYEQYF. CDR3 nucleotide sequence: TGTGCCAGCAGCCCTCGGGACAGAGCTTACGAGCAGTACTTC. The full variable domain, its missing parts supplied by reference TRBV7-9 and TRBJ2-7, is DTGVSQNPRHKITKRGQNVTFRCDPISEHNRLYWYRQTLGQGPEFLTYFQNEAQLEKSRLLSDRFSAERPKGSFSTLEIQRTEQGDSAMYLCASSPRDRAYEQYFGPGTRLTVT.

There are a few counts of this clone. The chain combines TRBV10-1 with TRBJ2-7; 10 nucleotides agree with TRBD2. CDR3 length: 16 amino acids. Germline values: CDR1 WNHNN, CDR2 SYGVQD (reference sequence). Trimming took 2 bases from V and 5 from J; bases not matched to a gene: 9. This CDR3 reads CASSEPTGLAIDEQYF. CDR3 nucleotide sequence: TGCGCCAGCAGTGAGCCCACGGGACTAGCGATCGACGAGCAGTACTTC.

The J gene is TRBJ2-1, the V gene TRBV6-6; TRBD2 agrees at 9 bases. J gave up 4 bases and V 0 bases, and 4 bases lay outside the gene matches. The germline gives CDR1 MNHNY, CDR2 SVGAGI (reference sequence). The CDR3 has 16 amino acids. CDR3 loop: CASSYSTSGWYNEQFF. CDR3 nucleotide sequence: TGTGCCAGCAGTTACTCAACTAGCGGGTGGTACAATGAGCAGTTCTTC.

This rearrangement joins TRBV7-9 to TRBJ2-7; tentatively, D is TRBD2 (6 bases). The CDR3 sequence is 14 residues long. V was shortened by 6 bases and J by 5 bases, with 17 bases between the two germline ends. Per the germline V gene, CDR1 is SEHNR and CDR2 is FQNEAQ (reference sequence). This CDR3 is CASRRRGLIDEQYF. CDR3 nucleotides: TGTGCCAGCAGACGGAGGGGCCTTATCGACGAGCAGTACTTC.

V gene TRBV5-6 combines with J gene TRBJ2-7, with D tentatively TRBD1 (5 bases). Trimming stripped 4 bases from V and 1 base from J, with 15 bases between. In germline, CDR1 is SGHDT, CDR2 YYEEEE. The CDR3 is 15 amino acids. The CDR3 sequence is CASSVLAGWSYEQYF. In DNA, the CDR3 is TGTGCCAGCAGCGTCTTAGCAGGGTGGTCCTACGAGCAGTACTTC.

The table lists this clone with a few counts. The rearrangement joins TRBV18 to TRBJ2-7, with 7 positions matching TRBD1. The trim removed 2 bases at V and 3 bases at J, leaving 7 bases unmatched. The CDR3 spans 15 residues. The germline gives CDR1 KGHSH, CDR2 LQKENI. CDR3 protein: CASSPGGQIGYEQYF. DNA of the CDR3: TGTGCCAGCTCACCAGGGGGACAGATAGGCTACGAGCAGTACTTC.

The CDR3 DNA sequence: TGTGCCAGCAGCCCGCCCGGGACACACCACCAAGAGACCCAGTACTTC. It is translated as CASSPPGTHHQETQYF. The rearrangement joins TRBV5-4 to TRBJ2-5, with TRBD1 as a possible D gene (6 bases). Germline V gives CDR1 SGHNT, CDR2 YYREEE (reference sequence). Trimming pared 4 bases from V and 0 bases from J, leaving 16 bases between. The CDR3 is made up of 16 amino acids.

This sequence joins TRBV6-1 and TRBJ2-5, with D perhaps matching TRBD2 (6 bases). Germline CDR1 is MNHNS and CDR2 is SASEGT. The CDR3 consists of 15 residues. V was cut by 2 bases and J by 1 base, with 11 bases left in between. In DNA, the CDR3 is TGTGCCAGCAGTGAACCCGTAGCGGTCCAAGAGACCCAGTACTTC. Its protein product is CASSEPVAVQETQYF.

This clone has more than one count but fewer than ten. V and J are TRBV7-6 and TRBJ1-1, with no clear D. The CDR3 is 14 amino acids. V shed 0 bases and J shed 1 base, with 6 bases lying between them. Germline V CDR1 and CDR2: SGHVS, FNYEAQ. The DNA for the CDR3 is TGTGCCAGCAGCTTAGCAGGAGGGAACACTGAAGCTTTCTTT. Amino acid sequence: CASSLAGGNTEAFF.